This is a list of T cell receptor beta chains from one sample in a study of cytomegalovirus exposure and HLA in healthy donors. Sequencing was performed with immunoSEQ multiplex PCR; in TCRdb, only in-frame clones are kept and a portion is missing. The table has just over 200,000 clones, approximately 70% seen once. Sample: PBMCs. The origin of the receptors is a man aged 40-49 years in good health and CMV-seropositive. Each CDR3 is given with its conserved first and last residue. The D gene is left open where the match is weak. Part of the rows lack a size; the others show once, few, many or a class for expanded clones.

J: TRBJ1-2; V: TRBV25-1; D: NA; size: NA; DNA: TGTGCCAGCAGTGATAACAGGGAAGTAACACTGGGCTACACCTTC; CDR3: CASSDNREVTLGYTF
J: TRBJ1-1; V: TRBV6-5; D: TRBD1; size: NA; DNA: TGTGCCAGCAGTTATAGGGACAGCACTGAAGCTTTCTTT; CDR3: CASSYRDSTEAFF
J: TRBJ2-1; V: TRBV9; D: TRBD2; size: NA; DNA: TGTGCCAGCAGTCGTAGCGGGGGGGCCTACAATGAGCAGTTCTTC; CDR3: CASSRSGGAYNEQFF
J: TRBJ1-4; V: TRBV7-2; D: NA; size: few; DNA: TGTGCCAGCAGCTTAAGTGGGGGCAACAATGAAAAACTGTTTTTT; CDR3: CASSLSGGNNEKLFF
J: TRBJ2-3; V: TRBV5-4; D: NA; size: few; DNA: TGTGCCAGCAGCTTGTTGGTCAGGGGCGGCACAGATACGCAGTATTTT; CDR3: CASSLLVRGGTDTQYF
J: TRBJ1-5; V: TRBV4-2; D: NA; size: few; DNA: TGTGCCAGCAGCCAGATACAGGGATTCAATCAGCCCCAGCATTTT; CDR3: CASSQIQGFNQPQHF
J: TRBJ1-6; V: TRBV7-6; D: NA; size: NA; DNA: TGTGCCAGCAGCTTAGCCGCCCAGGGTGATTCACCCCTCCACTTT; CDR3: CASSLAAQGDSPLHF
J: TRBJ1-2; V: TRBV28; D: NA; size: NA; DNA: TGTGCCAGCAGTTCGACAGGAGCCTATGGCTACACCTTC; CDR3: CASSSTGAYGYTF
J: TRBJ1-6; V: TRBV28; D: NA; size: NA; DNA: TGTGCCAGCGGGCCCGGGACTGAATATAATTCACCCCTCCACTTT; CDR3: CASGPGTEYNSPLHF
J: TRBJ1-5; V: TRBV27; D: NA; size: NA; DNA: TGTGCCAGCAGTTTATCGATGGCCGGGTATAGCAATCAGCCCCAGCATTTT; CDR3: CASSLSMAGYSNQPQHF
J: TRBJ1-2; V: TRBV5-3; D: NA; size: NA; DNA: TGTGCCAGAAGCACCCTACTGCTAGCTAACTATGGCTACACCTTC; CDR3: CARSTLLLANYGYTF
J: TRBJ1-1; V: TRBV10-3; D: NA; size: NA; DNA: TGTGCCATCAGTTCAGGGAGGGCTGAAGCTTTCTTT; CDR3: CAISSGRAEAFF
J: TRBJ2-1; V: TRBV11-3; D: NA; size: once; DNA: TGTGCCAGCAGCTCAGGGTTTGCGCACAATGAGCAGTTCTTC; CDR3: CASSSGFAHNEQFF
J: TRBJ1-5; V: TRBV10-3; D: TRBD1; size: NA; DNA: TGTGCCACCCTCCGGACAGGGGATCAGCCCCAGCATTTT; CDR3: CATLRTGDQPQHF
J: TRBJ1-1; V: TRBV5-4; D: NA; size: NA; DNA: TGTGCCAGCAGCCCAAGACAGCAGAACACTGAAGCTTTCTTT; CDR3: CASSPRQQNTEAFF
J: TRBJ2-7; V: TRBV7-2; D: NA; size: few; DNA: TGTGCCAGCAGCTTAGGATTTGCAGGGTACGGGTACGAGCAGTACTTC; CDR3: CASSLGFAGYGYEQYF
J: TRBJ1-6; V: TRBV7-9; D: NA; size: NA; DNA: TGTTCCAGCAGTCACGACAGCTCCTATAATTCACCCCTCCACTTT; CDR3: CSSSHDSSYNSPLHF
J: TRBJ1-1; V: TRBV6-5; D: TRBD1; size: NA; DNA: TGTGCCAGCAGCAACGGACAGGTGGCTGAAGCTTTCTTT; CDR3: CASSNGQVAEAFF
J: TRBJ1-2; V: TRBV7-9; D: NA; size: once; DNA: TGTTCCAGCAGCCCCCGCGGAAACTATGGCTACACCTTC; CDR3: CSSSPRGNYGYTF
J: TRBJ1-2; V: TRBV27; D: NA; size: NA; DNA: TGTGCCAGCAGTAAAACCGCGGAATATGGCTACACCTTC; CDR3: CASSKTAEYGYTF
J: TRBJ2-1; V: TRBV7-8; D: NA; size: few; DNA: TGTGCCAGCACCCCAGACCAGGGCAATGAGCAGTTCTTC; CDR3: CASTPDQGNEQFF
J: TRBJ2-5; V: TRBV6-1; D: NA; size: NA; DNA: TGTGCCAGCAGTGGGGGCCTTGTTGGACAAGAGACCCAGTACTTC; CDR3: CASSGGLVGQETQYF
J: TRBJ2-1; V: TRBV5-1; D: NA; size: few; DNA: TGCGTCAGCAGCTTCATGTACAATGAGCAGTTCTTC; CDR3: CVSSFMYNEQFF
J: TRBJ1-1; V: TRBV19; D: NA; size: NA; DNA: TGTGCCAGTACAAGGGGGAACACTGAAGCTTTCTTT; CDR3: CASTRGNTEAFF